The rows below give T cell receptor beta chains drawn from one sample of a study of metastatic and nonmetastatic thyroid tumors. MiXCR reprocessed the PCR reads for TCRdb. The table has tens of thousands of clones, over 10% seen once. The sample consisted of blood. These receptor sequences come from a female donor with papillary thyroid cancer or a benign thyroid nodule (not recorded which). Some clones in this sample may be carry-over from other donors' samples. The CDR3 runs from the conserved cysteine through the conserved F or W. D genes are given only for firm matches. Rows may omit the clone size; those that give it use once, few, many or a size class.

D,size,J,V,length,DNA,CDR3
.,many,TRBJ2-3,TRBV12-3/TRBV12-4,14,TGTGCCAGCAGGCGGAGGATAAGCACAGATACGCAGTATTTT,CASRRRISTDTQYF
.,many,TRBJ2-5,TRBV7-3,13,TGTGCCAGCAGCCTCATGGTGCAAGAGACCCAGTACTTC,CASSLMVQETQYF
TRBD1,many,TRBJ2-3,TRBV24-1,17,TGTGCCACTGAAGGACAGGACGACCGCCTTAGCACAGATACGCAGTATTTT,CATEGQDDRLSTDTQYF
.,many,TRBJ1-1,TRBV6-2/TRBV6-3,14,TGTGCCAGCAGTTACCGGACAGTGCAGACTGAAGCTTTCTTT,CASSYRTVQTEAFF
.,many,TRBJ1-2,TRBV7-2,12,TGTGCCAGCAGCGGGGGGGGGGATGGCTACACCTTC,CASSGGGDGYTF
.,many,TRBJ1-3,TRBV4-3,15,TGCGCCAGCAGCCAAGACGGTTCCAGAACTTCCACCATATATTTT,CASSQDGSRTSTIYF
.,many,TRBJ1-2,TRBV7-9,12,TGTGCCAGCAGCTTGTACAGGGATGGCTACACCTTC,CASSLYRDGYTF
TRBD1,many,TRBJ1-2,TRBV20-1,13,TGCAGTGCTAGAGACAGGGGGAGCTATGGCTACACCTTC,CSARDRGSYGYTF
.,many,TRBJ1-1,TRBV5-5,13,TGTGCCAGCAGCCTGGACAGGAACACTGAAGCTTTCTTT,CASSLDRNTEAFF
TRBD1,many,TRBJ2-7,TRBV3-1,14,TGTGCCAGCAGCCTCGGGACAGTTTCCTACGAGCAGTACTTC,CASSLGTVSYEQYF
TRBD2,many,TRBJ2-1,TRBV3-1,13,TGTGCCAGCAGCCCGGGACTAGCAAGTGAGCAGTTCTTC,CASSPGLASEQFF
.,many,TRBJ1-2,TRBV5-1,14,TGCGCCAGCAGCAACTCCGGGACACACTATGGCTACACCTTC,CASSNSGTHYGYTF
.,many,TRBJ2-7,TRBV4-1,15,TGCGCCAGCAGCCAAGATGGTAGCGGTACCTACGAGCAGTACTTC,CASSQDGSGTYEQYF
.,medium-sized,TRBJ2-2,TRBV6-4,16,TGTGCCAGCAGTGACTCGATAGGGATGGACACCGGGGAGCTGTTTTTT,CASSDSIGMDTGELFF
TRBD2,.,TRBJ2-1,TRBV6-1,16,TGTGCCAGCGGGCTGGGACTAGCGGGAGGGTGGAATGAGCAGTTCTTC,CASGLGLAGGWNEQFF
TRBD1,many,TRBJ1-1,TRBV19,15,TGTGCCAGTACCATCCTGGGGACAGGGAACACTGAAGCTTTCTTT,CASTILGTGNTEAFF
.,medium-sized,TRBJ1-3,TRBV6-1,15,TGTGCCAGCAGTGAAGGACTCCCCACTGGAAACACCATATATTTT,CASSEGLPTGNTIYF
.,few,TRBJ2-7,TRBV6-1,12,TGTGCCAGCAGAGTGACATCCAGTGAGCATTACTTC,CASRVTSSEHYF
.,many,TRBJ2-7,TRBV10-1,15,TGCGCCAGCAGTGAGTCGGGGGCTTCGGCCTACGAGCAGTACTTC,CASSESGASAYEQYF
.,many,TRBJ2-3,TRBV20-1,13,TGCAGTGCTAGTTTAGCCCCCGGAGATACGCAGTATTTT,CSASLAPGDTQYF
TRBD1,medium-sized,TRBJ2-7,TRBV28,15,TGTGCCAGCAGTTTAGCCAGGGGGAACGTGTACGAGCAGTACTTC,CASSLARGNVYEQYF
.,many,TRBJ1-2,TRBV7-9,13,TGTGCCAGCAGCTTAGGGCCGGAATTCGGCTACACCTTC,CASSLGPEFGYTF
.,.,TRBJ2-5,TRBV13,14,TGTGCCAGCAGGTTAGCCGGACTGGAAGAGACCCATTACTTC,CASRLAGLEETHYF
.,many,TRBJ2-5,TRBV7-6,13,TGTGCCAGCAGCTTTTCCCGTCAAGAGACCCAGTACTTC,CASSFSRQETQYF
TRBD1,.,TRBJ1-5,TRBV11-2,13,TGTGCCAGCAGCGGACAGGGTGTTCAGCCCCAGCATTTT,CASSGQGVQPQHF
.,medium-sized,TRBJ1-3,TRBV6-2/TRBV6-3,15,TGTGCCAGCAGTCCCCCGGACAGCTCTGGAAACACCATATATTTT,CASSPPDSSGNTIYF
.,many,TRBJ2-3,TRBV6-2/TRBV6-3,12,TGTGCCAGCGGAATATCGCCCGATACGCAGTATTTT,CASGISPDTQYF
.,many,TRBJ2-6,TRBV3-1,15,TGTGCCAGCAGCCAGAGAGGGGCTGGGGCCAACGTCCTGACTTTC,CASSQRGAGANVLTF
.,.,TRBJ1-5,TRBV4-1,16,TGCGCCAGCAGCCAAGTCATGGCGTGTATCAATCAGCCCCAGCATTTT,CASSQVMACINQPQHF
TRBD1,many,TRBJ2-1,TRBV29-1,13,TGCAGCGTCCAGGGGGCCGGTTACAATGAGCAGTTCTTC,CSVQGAGYNEQFF
TRBD1,many,TRBJ1-5,TRBV7-8,13,TGTGCCAGCAGCCCGGACAGGGGTCAGCCCCAGCATTTT,CASSPDRGQPQHF
TRBD2,many,TRBJ2-7,TRBV7-6,14,TGTGCCAGCAGCTTATACGGGAGGAGAGACGAGCAGTACTTC,CASSLYGRRDEQYF
TRBD1,many,TRBJ1-5,TRBV20-1,15,TGCAGTGCGGGACAGGGCGGAGGGGGCAATCAGCCCCAGCATTTT,CSAGQGGGGNQPQHF
TRBD2,many,TRBJ2-7,TRBV9,15,TGTGCCAGCAGCGCTGGTGGCCTAGCGGGAGGAGAGCAGTACTTC,CASSAGGLAGGEQYF
TRBD1,.,TRBJ2-1,TRBV27,14,TGTGCCAGCATCAGCCGTGACAGGGATGGTGAGCAGTTCTTC,CASISRDRDGEQFF
.,many,TRBJ2-1,TRBV7-2,16,TGTGCCAGCAGCCTACGCACCATCCTCCCTTACAATGAGCAGTTCTTC,CASSLRTILPYNEQFF
.,few,TRBJ1-4,TRBV20-1,12,TGCAAAGCGACAGGTTACGATGAAAAACTGTTTTTT,CKATGYDEKLFF
.,many,TRBJ2-3,TRBV12-3/TRBV12-4,15,TGTGCCAGCAGTTTAAGGGGACAAAACACAGATACGCAGTATTTT,CASSLRGQNTDTQYF
.,many,TRBJ2-1,TRBV9,16,TGTGCCAGCAGCGTAGCTACGAGTCGGGCCTACAATGAGCAGTTCTTC,CASSVATSRAYNEQFF
TRBD1,many,TRBJ2-1,TRBV11-3,15,TGTGCCAGCAGCTCAAGACAGGGGATGTACAATGAGCAGTTCTTC,CASSSRQGMYNEQFF
.,many,TRBJ2-2,TRBV11-1,17,TGTGCCAGCAGTCCCGCTTGGGGGGACCCCTCGGGGGGGGAGCTGTTTTTT,CASSPAWGDPSGGELFF
.,.,TRBJ2-7,TRBV19,13,TGTGCCAGTAAAAAGGGGCTTTGGGAAGAGCTGTACTTC,CASKKGLWEELYF
.,many,TRBJ1-1,TRBV30,13,TGTGCCTGGAGTCGGGCAGGGAACATCGAAGCTTTCTTT,CAWSRAGNIEAFF
.,.,TRBJ2-6,TRBV5-1,15,TGCGCCAGCATCCAGGGCTCGGTTGGGGCCAACGTCCTGACTTTC,CASIQGSVGANVLTF
.,many,TRBJ2-5,TRBV30,12,TGTGCCTGGAGTGACTGGGGGGAGACCCAGTACTTC,CAWSDWGETQYF
.,medium-sized,TRBJ1-3,TRBV28,15,TGTGCCAGCAGTTTTCAGGCTAACTCTGGAAACACCATATATTTT,CASSFQANSGNTIYF
TRBD1,many,TRBJ1-1,TRBV11-1,17,TGTGCCAGCAGCCGGACCAAACAGGGGCCTTTGAACACTGAAGCTTTCTTT,CASSRTKQGPLNTEAFF
.,many,TRBJ2-2,TRBV2,15,TGTGCCAGCAGTGAAACAGCTCCAAGGACCGGGGAGCTGTTTTTT,CASSETAPRTGELFF
.,few,TRBJ2-2,TRBV24-1,12,TGTGCCACCAGGGATCCCCCCGGCGAGCTGTTTTTT,CATRDPPGELFF
TRBD1,medium-sized,TRBJ2-6,TRBV6-2/TRBV6-3,19,TGTGCCAGCAGGCCCCGACAGGGCGCAAAGGCGTCTGGGGCCAACGTCCTGACTTTC,CASRPRQGAKASGANVLTF
TRBD1,many,TRBJ1-2,TRBV7-9,15,TGTGCCAGCAGCTCTAGGGACAGGGGAGTAAATGGCTACACCTTC,CASSSRDRGVNGYTF
.,many,TRBJ1-1,TRBV29-1,13,TGCAGCGTTGAAGAACTATATAACACTGAAGCTTTCTTT,CSVEELYNTEAFF
.,medium-sized,TRBJ2-7,TRBV27,15,TGTGCCAGCAGTTCCTTAGCGGTAGGGGGAAACGAGCAGTACTTC,CASSSLAVGGNEQYF